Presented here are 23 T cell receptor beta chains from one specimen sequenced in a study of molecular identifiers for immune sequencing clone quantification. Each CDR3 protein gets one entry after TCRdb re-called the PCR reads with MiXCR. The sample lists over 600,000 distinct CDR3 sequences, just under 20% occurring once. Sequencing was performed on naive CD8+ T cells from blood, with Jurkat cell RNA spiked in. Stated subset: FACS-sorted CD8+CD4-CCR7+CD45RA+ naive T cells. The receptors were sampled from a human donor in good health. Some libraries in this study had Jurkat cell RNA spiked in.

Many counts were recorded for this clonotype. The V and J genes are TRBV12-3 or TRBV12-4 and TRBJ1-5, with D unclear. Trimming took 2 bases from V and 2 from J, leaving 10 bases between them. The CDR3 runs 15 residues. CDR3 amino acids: CASSLSSIGNQPQHF. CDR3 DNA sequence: TGTGCCAGCAGTTTAAGTTCGATTGGCAATCAGCCCCAGCATTTT.

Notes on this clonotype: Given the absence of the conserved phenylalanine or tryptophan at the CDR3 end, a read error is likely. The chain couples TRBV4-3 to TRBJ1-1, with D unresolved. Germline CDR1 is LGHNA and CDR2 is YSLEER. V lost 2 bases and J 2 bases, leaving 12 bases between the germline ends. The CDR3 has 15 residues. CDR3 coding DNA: TGCGCCAGCAGCCAATCAATCACAGCTAACACTGAAGCTTTCTCC. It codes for CASSQSITANTEAFS.

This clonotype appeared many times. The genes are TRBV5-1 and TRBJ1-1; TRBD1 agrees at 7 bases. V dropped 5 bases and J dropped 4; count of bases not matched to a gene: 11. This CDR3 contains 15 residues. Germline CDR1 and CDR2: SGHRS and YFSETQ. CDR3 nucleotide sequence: TGCGCCAGCAGGCCGAAGGCAGGGGGGATCACTGAAGCTTTCTTT. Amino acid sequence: CASRPKAGGITEAFF.

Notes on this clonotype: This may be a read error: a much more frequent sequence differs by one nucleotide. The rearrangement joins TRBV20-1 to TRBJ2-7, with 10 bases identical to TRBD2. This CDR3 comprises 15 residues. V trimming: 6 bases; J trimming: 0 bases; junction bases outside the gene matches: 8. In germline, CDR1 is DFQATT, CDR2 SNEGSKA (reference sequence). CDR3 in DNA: TGCAGTGCCTGTTCGCTAGCGGGGGCCTCCTACGAGCAGTACTTC. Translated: CSACSLAGASYEQYF.

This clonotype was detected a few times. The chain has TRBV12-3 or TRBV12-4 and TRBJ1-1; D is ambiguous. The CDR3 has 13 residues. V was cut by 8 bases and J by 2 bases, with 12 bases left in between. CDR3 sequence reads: CASADHTNTEAFF. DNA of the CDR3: TGTGCCAGCGCTGACCACACAAACACTGAAGCTTTCTTT.

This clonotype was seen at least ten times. CDR3: CASSFGTRGETQYF. The CDR3 DNA sequence: TGTGCCAGCAGCTTTGGGACTCGCGGCGAGACCCAGTACTTC. The chain carries TRBV7-8 and TRBJ2-5, with TRBD2 as a possible D gene (6 bases). V gave up 3 bases and J gave up 5 bases, with 13 bases separating them. The CDR3 length is 14 residues. Germline V gives CDR1 SGHVS, CDR2 FQNEAQ.

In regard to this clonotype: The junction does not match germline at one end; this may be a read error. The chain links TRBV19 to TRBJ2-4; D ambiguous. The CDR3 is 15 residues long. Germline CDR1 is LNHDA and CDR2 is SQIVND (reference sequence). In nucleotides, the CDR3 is TGTGCCAGTTCCGGCGTGGTTCTTGCCAAAGACATTCAGTACTTC. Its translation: CASSGVVLAKDIQYF.

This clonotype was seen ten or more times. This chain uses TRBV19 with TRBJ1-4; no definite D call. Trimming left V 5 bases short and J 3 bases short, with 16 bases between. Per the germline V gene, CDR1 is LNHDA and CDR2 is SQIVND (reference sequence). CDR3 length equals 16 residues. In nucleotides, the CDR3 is TGTGCCAGTAGTCCAGCCTGGCCGAAGGCTAATGAAAAACTGTTTTTT. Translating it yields CASSPAWPKANEKLFF.

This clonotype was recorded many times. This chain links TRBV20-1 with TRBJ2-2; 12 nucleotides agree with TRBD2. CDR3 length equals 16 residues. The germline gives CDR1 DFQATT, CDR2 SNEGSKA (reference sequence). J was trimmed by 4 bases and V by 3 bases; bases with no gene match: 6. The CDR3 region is CSASVLTSGSTGELFF. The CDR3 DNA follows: TGCAGTGCTAGTGTGTTGACTAGCGGGAGCACCGGGGAGCTGTTTTTT.

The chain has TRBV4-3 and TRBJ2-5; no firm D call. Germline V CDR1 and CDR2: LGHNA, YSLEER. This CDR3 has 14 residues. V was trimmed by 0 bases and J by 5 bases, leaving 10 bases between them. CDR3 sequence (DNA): TGCGCCAGCAGCCAAGATTGGGGTTCGGAGACCCAGTACTTC. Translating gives CASSQDWGSETQYF.

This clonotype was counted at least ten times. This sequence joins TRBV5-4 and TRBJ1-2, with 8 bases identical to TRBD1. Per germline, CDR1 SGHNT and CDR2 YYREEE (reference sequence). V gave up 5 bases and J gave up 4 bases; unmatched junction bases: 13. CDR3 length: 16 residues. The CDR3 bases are TGTGCCAGCAGTTGGGCGACAGGGGAAGGGTCCTATGGCTACACCTTC. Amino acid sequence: CASSWATGEGSYGYTF.

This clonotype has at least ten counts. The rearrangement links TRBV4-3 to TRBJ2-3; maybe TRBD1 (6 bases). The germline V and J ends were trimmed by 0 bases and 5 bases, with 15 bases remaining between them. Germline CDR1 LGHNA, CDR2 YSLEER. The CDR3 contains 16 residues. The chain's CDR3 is CASSQDVQGTVDTQYF. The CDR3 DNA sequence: TGCGCCAGCAGCCAAGATGTACAGGGAACGGTAGATACGCAGTATTTT.

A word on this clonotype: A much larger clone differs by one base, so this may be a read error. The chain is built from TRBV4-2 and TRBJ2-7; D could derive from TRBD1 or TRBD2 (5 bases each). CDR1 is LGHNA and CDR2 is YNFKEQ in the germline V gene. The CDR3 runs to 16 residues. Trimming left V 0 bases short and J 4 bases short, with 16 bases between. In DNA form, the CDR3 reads TGTGCCAGCAGCCAAGATTTGTCCTTGGGGGATTACGAGCAGTACTTC. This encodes CASSQDLSLGDYEQYF.

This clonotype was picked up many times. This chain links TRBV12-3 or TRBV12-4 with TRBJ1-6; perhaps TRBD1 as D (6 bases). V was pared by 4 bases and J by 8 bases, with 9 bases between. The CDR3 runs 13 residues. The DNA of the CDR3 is TGTGCCAGCAGTTGGGCAGGGGATTCACCCCTCCACTTT. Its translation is CASSWAGDSPLHF.

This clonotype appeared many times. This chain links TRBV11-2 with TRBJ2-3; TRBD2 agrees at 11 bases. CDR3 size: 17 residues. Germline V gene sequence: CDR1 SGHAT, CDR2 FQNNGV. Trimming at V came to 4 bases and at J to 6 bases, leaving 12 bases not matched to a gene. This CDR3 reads CASSSGTLAGGLDTQYF. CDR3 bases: TGTGCCAGCAGCTCAGGAACGTTAGCGGGGGGGTTGGATACGCAGTATTTT. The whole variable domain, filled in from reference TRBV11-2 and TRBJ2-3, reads EAGVAQSPRYKIIEKRQSVAFWCNPISGHATLYWYQQILGQGPKLLIQFQNNGVVDDSQLPKDRFSAERLKGVDSTLKIQPAKLEDSAVYLCASSSGTLAGGLDTQYFGPGTRLTVL.

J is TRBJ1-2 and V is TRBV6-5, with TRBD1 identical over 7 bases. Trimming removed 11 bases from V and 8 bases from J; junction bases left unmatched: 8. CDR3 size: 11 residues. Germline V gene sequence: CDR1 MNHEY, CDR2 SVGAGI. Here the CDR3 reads CAAETGEGYTF. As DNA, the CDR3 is TGTGCCGCGGAAACAGGGGAAGGCTACACCTTC.

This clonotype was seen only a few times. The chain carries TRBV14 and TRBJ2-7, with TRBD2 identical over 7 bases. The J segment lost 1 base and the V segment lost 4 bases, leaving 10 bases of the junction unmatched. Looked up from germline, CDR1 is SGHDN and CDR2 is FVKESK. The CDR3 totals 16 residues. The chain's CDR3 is CASSPRASGPSYEQYF. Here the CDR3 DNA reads TGTGCCAGCAGCCCCCGGGCTAGCGGACCATCCTACGAGCAGTACTTC. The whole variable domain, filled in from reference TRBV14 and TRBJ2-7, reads EAGVTQFPSHSVIEKGQTVTLRCDPISGHDNLYWYRRVMGKEIKFLLHFVKESKQDESGMPNNRFLAERTGGTYSTLKVQPAELEDSGVYFCASSPRASGPSYEQYFGPGTRLTVT.

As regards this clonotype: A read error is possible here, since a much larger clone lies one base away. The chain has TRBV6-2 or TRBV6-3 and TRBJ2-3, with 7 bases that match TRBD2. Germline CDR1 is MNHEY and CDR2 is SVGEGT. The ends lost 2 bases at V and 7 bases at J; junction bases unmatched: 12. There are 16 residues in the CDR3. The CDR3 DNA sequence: TGTGCCAGCAGTTACGGTCCACACGCGGGAGTATATACGCAGTATTTT. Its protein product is CASSYGPHAGVYTQYF.

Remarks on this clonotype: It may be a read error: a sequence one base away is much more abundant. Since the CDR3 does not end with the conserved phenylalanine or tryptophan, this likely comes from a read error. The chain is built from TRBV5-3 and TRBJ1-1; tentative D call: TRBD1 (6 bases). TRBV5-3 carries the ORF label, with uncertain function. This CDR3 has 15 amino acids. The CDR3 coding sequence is TGTGCCAGCAGCTCGCTGACAGGTGTGAACACTGAAGCTTTCCTT. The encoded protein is CASSSLTGVNTEAFL.

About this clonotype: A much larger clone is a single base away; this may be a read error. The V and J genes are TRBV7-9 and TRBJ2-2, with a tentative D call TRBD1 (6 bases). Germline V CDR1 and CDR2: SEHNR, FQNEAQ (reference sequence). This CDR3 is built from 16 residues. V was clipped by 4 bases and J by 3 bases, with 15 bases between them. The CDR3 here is CASSSMDRPDTGELFF. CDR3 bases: TGTGCCAGCAGCTCGATGGACAGACCGGACACCGGGGAGCTGTTTTTT. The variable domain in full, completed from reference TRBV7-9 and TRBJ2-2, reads DTGVSQNPRHKITKRGQNVTFRCDPISEHNRLYWYRQTLGQGPEFLTYFQNEAQLEKSRLLSDRFSAERPKGSFSTLEIQRTEQGDSAMYLCASSSMDRPDTGELFFGEGSRLTVL.

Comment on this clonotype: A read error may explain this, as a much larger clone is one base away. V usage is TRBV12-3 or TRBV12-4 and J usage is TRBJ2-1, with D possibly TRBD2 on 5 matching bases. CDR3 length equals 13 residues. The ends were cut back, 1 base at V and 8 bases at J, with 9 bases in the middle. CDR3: CASSLGRSHEQFF. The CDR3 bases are TGTGCCAGCAGTTTAGGGAGGAGCCATGAGCAGTTCTTC.

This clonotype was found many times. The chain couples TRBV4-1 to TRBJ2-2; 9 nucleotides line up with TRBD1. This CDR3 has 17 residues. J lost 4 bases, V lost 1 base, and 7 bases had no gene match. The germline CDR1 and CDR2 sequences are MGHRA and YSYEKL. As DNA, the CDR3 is TGCGCCAGCAGCCAAGGGACAGGGGTCACGAGCACCGGGGAGCTGTTTTTT. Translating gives CASSQGTGVTSTGELFF.

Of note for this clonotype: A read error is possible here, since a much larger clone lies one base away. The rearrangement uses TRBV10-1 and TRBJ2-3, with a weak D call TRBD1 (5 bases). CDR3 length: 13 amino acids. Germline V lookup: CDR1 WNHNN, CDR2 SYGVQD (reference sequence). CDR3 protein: CASSEPNGASRNF. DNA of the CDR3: TGCGCCAGCAGTGAGCCGAATGGGGCCTCTCGGAATTTT.